These 2 T cell receptor beta chains were all obtained from the same sample, sequenced in a study of cytomegalovirus exposure and HLA in healthy donors. Both 60 Vbeta primers and 13 Jbeta primers went into the PCR. This table comes from immunoSEQ multiplex PCR, and its TCRdb copy is limited to in-frame clones, with some not included. The data hold about 300,000 clones, with 80% to 90% observed a single time. Specimen: PBMCs. These receptors all stem from a man aged 40-49 years in good health and CMV-seropositive.

DNA for the CDR3: TGTGCCAGCAGCTTAGGTGTGGCGGGAGGGCCGACGAATGAGCAGTACTTC. It codes for CASSLGVAGGPTNEQYF. This chain joins TRBV7-2 and TRBJ2-7; 9 bases agree with TRBD2. CDR1 and CDR2 from the germline V gene are SGHTA and FQGNSA. This CDR3 contains 17 residues. The ends lost 1 base at V and 7 bases at J; junction bases unmatched: 14.

This rearrangement joins TRBV25-1 to TRBJ2-7; D perhaps matches TRBD2 (5 bases). V gave up 3 bases and J gave up 8 bases, with 17 bases separating them. Germline V lookup: CDR1 MGHDK, CDR2 SYGVNS. This CDR3 region has 14 residues. The CDR3 here is CASSDSRRLGKQYF. In DNA, the CDR3 is TGTGCCAGCAGTGACTCCAGGAGGCTGGGCAAGCAGTACTTC.